This TCR beta chain was recorded in a study of T cell changes during pregnancy in multiple sclerosis. Here immunoSEQ multiplex PCR was the method, and the copy in TCRdb shows in-frame clones only, minus some. The sample lists about 38,000 clones; roughly 89% were seen once. Germline V gene lookup returns CDR1 MDHEN and CDR2 SYDVKM. The CDR3 runs to 10 residues. Trimming shortened V by 8 bases and J by 6 bases, and 5 bases separated the two germline ends. This rearrangement joins TRBV28 to TRBJ1-3; D not certain. The starting material was CD4+ T cells from peripheral blood mononuclear cells, obtained in the second trimester of pregnancy. The receptor's source is a female donor with multiple sclerosis, enrolled in a pregnancy study. This CDR3 is CASHKNTIYF. The CDR3 DNA follows: TGTGCCAGCCACAAAAACACCATATATTTT.